This TCR beta chain originates from a study of blood T cells in healthy people across ages. This clonotype has only a few counts. Through a sample-barcoded 5' primer and a J-beta primer mix, a second PCR was run for roughly 6 to 11 cycles. Every molecule of cDNA carried a tag from a template-switch adaptor with 12 random nucleotides. MiXCR was run by TCRdb on the 5' RACE reads, yielding one entry per CDR3 protein. Of roughly 2 million distinct CDR3 sequences detected, 40% to 55% appear once; the ten largest clones hold less than 2.5%. Germline CDR1 and CDR2: DFQATT and SNEGSKA (reference sequence). The CDR3 runs to 13 residues. Trimming took off 6 bases at V and 0 bases at J, with 9 bases between the two ends.

The receptor's source is a woman aged 40 to 55 in good health. Sequenced: blood. The chain uses TRBV20-1 and TRBJ1-5; no reliable D call. CDR3 sequence: CSADRDSNQPQHF. The CDR3 region has the DNA TGCAGTGCCGACCGGGATAGCAATCAGCCCCAGCATTTT.